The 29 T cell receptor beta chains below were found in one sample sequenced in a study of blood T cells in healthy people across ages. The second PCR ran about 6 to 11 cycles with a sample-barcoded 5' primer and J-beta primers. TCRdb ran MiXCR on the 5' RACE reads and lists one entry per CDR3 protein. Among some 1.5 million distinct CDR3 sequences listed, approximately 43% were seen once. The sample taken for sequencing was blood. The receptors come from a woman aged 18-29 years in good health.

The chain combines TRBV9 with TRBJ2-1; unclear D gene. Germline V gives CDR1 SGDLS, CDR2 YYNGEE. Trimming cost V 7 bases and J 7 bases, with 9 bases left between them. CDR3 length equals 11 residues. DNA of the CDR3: TGTGCCAGCCCCCCTCAAAATGAGCAGTTCTTC. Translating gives CASPPQNEQFF. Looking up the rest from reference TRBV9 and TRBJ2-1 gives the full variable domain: DSGVTQTPKHLITATGQRVTLRCSPRSGDLSVYWYQQSLDQGLQFLIQYYNGEERAKGNILERFSAQQFPDLHSELNLSSLELGDSALYFCASPPQNEQFFGPGTRLTVL.

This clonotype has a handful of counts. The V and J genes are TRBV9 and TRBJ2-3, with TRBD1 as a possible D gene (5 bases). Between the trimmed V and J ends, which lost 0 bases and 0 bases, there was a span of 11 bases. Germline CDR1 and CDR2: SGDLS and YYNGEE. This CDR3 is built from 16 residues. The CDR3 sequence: CASSVAGAVSTDTQYF. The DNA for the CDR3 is TGTGCCAGCAGCGTAGCTGGGGCGGTCAGCACAGATACGCAGTATTTT.

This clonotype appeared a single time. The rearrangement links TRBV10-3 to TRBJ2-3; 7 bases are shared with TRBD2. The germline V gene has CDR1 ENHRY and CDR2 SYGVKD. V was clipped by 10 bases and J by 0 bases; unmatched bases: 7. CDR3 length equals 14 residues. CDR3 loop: CATTPGGSTDTQYF. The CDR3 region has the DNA TGTGCCACCACACCCGGGGGGAGCACAGATACGCAGTATTTT.

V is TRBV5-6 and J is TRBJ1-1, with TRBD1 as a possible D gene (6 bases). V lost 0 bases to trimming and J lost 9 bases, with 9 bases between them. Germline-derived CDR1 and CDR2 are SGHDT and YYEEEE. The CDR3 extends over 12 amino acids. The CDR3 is CASSLGQGQAFF. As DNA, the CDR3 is TGTGCCAGCAGCTTGGGCCAGGGGCAAGCTTTCTTT.

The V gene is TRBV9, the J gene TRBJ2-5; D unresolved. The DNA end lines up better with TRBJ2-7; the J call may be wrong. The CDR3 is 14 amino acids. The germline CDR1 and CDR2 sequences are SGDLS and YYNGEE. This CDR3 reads CASSTRPPPSEQYF. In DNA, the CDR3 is TGTGCCAGCAGCACCCGCCCCCCTCCCAGCGAGCAGTACTTC.

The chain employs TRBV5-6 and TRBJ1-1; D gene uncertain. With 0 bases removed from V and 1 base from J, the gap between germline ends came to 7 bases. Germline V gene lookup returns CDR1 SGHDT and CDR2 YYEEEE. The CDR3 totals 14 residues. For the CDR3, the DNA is TGTGCCAGCAGCTTGGAACTGGCGAACACTGAAGCTTTCTTT. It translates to CASSLELANTEAFF. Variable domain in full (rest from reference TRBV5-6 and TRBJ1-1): DAGVTQSPTHLIKTRGQQVTLRCSPKSGHDTVSWYQQALGQGPQFIFQYYEEEERQRGNFPDRFSGHQFPNYSSELNVNALLLGDSALYLCASSLELANTEAFFGQGTRLTVV.

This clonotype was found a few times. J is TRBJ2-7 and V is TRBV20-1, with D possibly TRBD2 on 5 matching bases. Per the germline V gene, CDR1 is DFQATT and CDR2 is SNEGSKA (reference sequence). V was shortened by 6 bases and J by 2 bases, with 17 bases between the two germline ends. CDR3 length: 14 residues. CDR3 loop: CSAEYPDSTYEQYF. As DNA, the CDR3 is TGCAGTGCCGAGTACCCGGACTCAACCTACGAGCAGTACTTC.

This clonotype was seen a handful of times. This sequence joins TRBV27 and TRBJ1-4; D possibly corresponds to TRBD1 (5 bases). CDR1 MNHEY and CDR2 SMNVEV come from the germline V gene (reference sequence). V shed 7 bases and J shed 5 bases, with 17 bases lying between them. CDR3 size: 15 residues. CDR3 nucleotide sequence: TGTGCCAGCACCGTTCGGGGCGACCGGAATGAAAAACTGTTTTTT. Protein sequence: CASTVRGDRNEKLFF.

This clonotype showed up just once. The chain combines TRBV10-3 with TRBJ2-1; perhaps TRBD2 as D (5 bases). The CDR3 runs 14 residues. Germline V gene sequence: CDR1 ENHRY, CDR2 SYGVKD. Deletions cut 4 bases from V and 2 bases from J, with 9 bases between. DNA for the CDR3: TGTGCCATCAGTGGCTTTAGCGCCTACAATGAGCAGTTCTTC. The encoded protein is CAISGFSAYNEQFF.

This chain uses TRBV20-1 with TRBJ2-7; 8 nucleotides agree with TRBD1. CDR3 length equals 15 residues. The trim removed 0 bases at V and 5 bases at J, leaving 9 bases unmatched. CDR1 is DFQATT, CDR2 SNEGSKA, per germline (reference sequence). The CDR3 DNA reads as TGCAGTGCTAGAGATTTCGTGCAGGGGGCCCACGAGCAGTACTTC. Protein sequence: CSARDFVQGAHEQYF.

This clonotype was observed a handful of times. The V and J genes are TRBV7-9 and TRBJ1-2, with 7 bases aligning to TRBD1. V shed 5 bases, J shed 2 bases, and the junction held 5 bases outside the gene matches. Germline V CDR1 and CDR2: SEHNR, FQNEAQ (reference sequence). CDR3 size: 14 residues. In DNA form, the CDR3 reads TGTGCCAGCAGCGCGGGGACAGAGAACTATGGCTACACCTTC. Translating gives CASSAGTENYGYTF.

The DNA for the CDR3 is TGTGCCAGCAGTCCAAACGACCACGCAGATACGCAGTATTTT. Residues: CASSPNDHADTQYF. This chain connects TRBV6-5 to TRBJ2-3; D gene unclear. V was shortened by 5 bases and J by 4 bases, with 13 bases between the two germline ends. This CDR3 region has 14 residues. In germline, CDR1 is MNHEY, CDR2 SVGAGI.

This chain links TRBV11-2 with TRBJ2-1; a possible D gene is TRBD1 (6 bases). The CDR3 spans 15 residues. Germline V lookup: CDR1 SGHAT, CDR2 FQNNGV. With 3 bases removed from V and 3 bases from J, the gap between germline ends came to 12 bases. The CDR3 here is CASSFPQGFYNEQFF. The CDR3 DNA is TGTGCCAGCAGCTTCCCCCAGGGGTTCTACAATGAGCAGTTCTTC. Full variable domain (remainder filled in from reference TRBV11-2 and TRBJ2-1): EAGVAQSPRYKIIEKRQSVAFWCNPISGHATLYWYQQILGQGPKLLIQFQNNGVVDDSQLPKDRFSAERLKGVDSTLKIQPAKLEDSAVYLCASSFPQGFYNEQFFGPGTRLTVL.

DNA of the CDR3: TGTGCCAGCAGCTTGATGACTAGCGGGGGCGTTCAGTTCTTC. Translating it yields CASSLMTSGGVQFF. V and J are TRBV11-2 and TRBJ2-1, with 12 bases aligning to TRBD2. Looked up from germline, CDR1 is SGHAT and CDR2 is FQNNGV. This CDR3 comprises 14 residues. V was clipped by 3 bases and J by 13 bases; unmatched bases: 7. Filled out from reference TRBV11-2 and TRBJ2-1, the complete variable domain reads EAGVAQSPRYKIIEKRQSVAFWCNPISGHATLYWYQQILGQGPKLLIQFQNNGVVDDSQLPKDRFSAERLKGVDSTLKIQPAKLEDSAVYLCASSLMTSGGVQFFGPGTRLTVL.

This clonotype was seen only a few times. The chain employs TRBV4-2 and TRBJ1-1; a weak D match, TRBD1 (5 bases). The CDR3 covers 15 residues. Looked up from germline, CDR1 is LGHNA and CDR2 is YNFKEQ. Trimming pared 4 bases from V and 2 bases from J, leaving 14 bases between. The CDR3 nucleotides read TGTGCCAGCAGCCGGATCACAAGGGGAAACACTGAAGCTTTCTTT. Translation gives CASSRITRGNTEAFF.

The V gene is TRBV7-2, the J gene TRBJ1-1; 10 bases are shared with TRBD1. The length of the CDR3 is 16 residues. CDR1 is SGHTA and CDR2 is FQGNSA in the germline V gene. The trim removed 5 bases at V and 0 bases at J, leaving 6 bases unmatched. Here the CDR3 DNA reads TGTGCCAGCAGCCTCCGACAGGGGGCGGTGAACACTGAAGCTTTCTTT. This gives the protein CASSLRQGAVNTEAFF.

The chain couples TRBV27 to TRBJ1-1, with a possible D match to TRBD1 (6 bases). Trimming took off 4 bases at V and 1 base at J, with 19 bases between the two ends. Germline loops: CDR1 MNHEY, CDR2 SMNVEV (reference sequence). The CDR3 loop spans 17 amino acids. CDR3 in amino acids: CASSYFPPGHANTEAFF. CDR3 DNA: TGTGCCAGCAGTTACTTCCCCCCGGGACACGCGAACACTGAAGCTTTCTTT.

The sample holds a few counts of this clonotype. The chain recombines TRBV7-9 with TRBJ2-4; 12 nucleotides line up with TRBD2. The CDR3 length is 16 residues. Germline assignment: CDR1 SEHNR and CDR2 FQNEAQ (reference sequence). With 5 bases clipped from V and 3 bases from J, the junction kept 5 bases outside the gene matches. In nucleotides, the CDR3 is TGTGCCAGCAGCGAACTAGCGGGGGGCGGCAAAAACATTCAGTACTTC. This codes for CASSELAGGGKNIQYF. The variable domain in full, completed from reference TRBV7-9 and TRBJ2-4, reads DTGVSQNPRHKITKRGQNVTFRCDPISEHNRLYWYRQTLGQGPEFLTYFQNEAQLEKSRLLSDRFSAERPKGSFSTLEIQRTEQGDSAMYLCASSELAGGGKNIQYFGAGTRLSVL.

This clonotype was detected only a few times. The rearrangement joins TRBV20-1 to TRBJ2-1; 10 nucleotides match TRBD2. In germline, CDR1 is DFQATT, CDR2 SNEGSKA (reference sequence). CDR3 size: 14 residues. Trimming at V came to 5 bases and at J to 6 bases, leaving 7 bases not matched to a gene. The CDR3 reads CSAPAAGGPNEQFF. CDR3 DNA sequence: TGCAGTGCTCCTGCAGCGGGGGGGCCCAATGAGCAGTTCTTC.

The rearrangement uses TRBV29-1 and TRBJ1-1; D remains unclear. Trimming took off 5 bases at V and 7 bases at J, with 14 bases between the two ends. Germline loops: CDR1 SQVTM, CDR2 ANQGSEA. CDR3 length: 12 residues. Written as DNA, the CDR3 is TGCAGCGTTCGTCGACAAGGCGGTGAAGCTTTCTTT. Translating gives CSVRRQGGEAFF.

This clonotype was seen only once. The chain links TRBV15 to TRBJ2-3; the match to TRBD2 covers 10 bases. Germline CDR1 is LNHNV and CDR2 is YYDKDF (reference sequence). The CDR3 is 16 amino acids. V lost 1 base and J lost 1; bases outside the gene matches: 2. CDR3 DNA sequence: TGTGCCACCAGCAGAGGTGGACTAGCGGGCACAGATACGCAGTATTTT. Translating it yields CATSRGGLAGTDTQYF.

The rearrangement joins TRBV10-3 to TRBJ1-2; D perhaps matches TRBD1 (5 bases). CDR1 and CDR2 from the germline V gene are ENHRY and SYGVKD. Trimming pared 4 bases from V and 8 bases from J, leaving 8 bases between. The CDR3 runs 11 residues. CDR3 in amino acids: CAISARDGYTF. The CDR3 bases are TGTGCCATCAGTGCTCGGGACGGCTACACCTTC.

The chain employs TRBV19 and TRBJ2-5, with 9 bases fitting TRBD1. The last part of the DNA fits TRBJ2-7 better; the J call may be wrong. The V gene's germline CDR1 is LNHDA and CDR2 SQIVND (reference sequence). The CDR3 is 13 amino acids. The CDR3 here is CASSVDRGDEQYF. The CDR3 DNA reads TGTGCCAGTAGTGTGGACAGGGGCGACGAGCAGTACTTC.

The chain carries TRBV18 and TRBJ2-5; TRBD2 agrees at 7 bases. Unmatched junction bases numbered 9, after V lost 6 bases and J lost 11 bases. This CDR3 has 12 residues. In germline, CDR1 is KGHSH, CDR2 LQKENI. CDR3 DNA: TGTGCCAGCTCGCCTAGCGGAGGGCAGCAGTACTTC. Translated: CASSPSGGQQYF.

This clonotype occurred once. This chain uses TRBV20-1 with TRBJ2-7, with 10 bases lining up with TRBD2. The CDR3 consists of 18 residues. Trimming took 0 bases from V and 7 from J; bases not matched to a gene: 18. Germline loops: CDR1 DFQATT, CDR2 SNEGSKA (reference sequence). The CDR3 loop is CSARDPGASGSSYNEQYF. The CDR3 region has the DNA TGCAGTGCTAGAGATCCCGGGGCTAGCGGGAGCTCCTACAATGAGCAGTACTTC.

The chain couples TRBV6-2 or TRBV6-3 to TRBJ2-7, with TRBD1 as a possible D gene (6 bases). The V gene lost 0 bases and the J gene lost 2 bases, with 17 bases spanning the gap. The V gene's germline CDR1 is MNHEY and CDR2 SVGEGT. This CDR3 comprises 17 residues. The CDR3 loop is CASSYSTQGRTTYEQYF. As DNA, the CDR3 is TGTGCCAGCAGTTACTCGACTCAGGGGCGAACTACCTACGAGCAGTACTTC.

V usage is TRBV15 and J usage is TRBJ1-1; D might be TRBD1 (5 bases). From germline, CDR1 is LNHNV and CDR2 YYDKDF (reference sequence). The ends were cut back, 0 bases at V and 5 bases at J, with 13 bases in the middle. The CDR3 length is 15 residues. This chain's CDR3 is CATSREGTGETEAFF. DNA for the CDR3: TGTGCCACCAGCAGAGAGGGCACGGGGGAGACTGAAGCTTTCTTT.

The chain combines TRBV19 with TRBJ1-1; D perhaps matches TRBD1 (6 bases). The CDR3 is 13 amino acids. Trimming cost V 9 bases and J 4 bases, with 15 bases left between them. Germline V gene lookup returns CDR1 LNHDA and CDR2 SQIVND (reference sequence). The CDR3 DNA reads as TGTGCCAGCCAAACTTCAGGGGCCACTGAAGCTTTCTTT. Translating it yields CASQTSGATEAFF.

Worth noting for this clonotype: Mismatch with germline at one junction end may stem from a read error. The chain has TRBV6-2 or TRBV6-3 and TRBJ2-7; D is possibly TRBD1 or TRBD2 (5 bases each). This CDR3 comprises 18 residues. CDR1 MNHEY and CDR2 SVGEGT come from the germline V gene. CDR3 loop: CASSWEVEGDPIYNEQYF. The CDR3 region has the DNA TGTGCCAGTAGTTGGGAAGTGGAAGGGGACCCTATCTACAATGAGCAGTACTTC.